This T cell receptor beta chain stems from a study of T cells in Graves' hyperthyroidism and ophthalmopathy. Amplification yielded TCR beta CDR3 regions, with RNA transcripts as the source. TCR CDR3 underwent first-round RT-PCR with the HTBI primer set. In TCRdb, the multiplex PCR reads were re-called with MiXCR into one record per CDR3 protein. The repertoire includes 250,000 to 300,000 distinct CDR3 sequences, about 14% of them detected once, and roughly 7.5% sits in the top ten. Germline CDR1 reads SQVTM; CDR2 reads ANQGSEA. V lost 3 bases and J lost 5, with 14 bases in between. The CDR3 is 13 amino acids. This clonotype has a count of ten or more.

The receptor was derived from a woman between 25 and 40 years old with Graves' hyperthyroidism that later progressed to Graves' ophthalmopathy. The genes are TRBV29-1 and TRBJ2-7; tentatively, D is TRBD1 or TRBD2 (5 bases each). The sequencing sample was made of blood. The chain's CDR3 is CSVEGDLVHEQYF. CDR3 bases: TGCAGCGTTGAGGGGGACCTGGTTCACGAGCAGTACTTC.